The entry below gives a single T cell receptor beta chain sequence along with its context. What it binds is not known. The data belong to a study of cytomegalovirus exposure and HLA in healthy donors. Findings and caveats of the study: As was reported, the classifier diagnosed cytomegalovirus status with high specificity and sensitivity. Cytomegalovirus association was listed for about 160 TCR beta chains.

Trimming cost V 1 base and J 2 bases, with 14 bases left between them. The length of the CDR3 is 16 residues. Germline loops: CDR1 LGHNT, CDR2 FRNRAP. Sequenced by immunoSEQ multiplex PCR; TCRdb stores in-frame clones only, minus some. The data show over 45,000 clones, around 90% seen once. This sequence was found in a man aged 18-30 years in good health and CMV-seronegative. This chain joins TRBV12-5 and TRBJ1-2, with D possibly matching TRBD1 (5 bases). The sequenced sample consisted of PBMCs. In nucleotides, the CDR3 is TGTGCTAGTGGTTTGGCAGGGATCAGGCTGAACTATGGCTACACCTTC. Amino acid sequence: CASGLAGIRLNYGYTF.